This note documents a single T cell receptor beta chain sequence. The data originate from a study of blood T cell repertoires in COVID-19. Participants were aged roughly 18 to 89 years, lived in 20 to 25 US areas, and enrolled virtually. Profiled with immunoSEQ multiplex PCR; TCRdb holds only in-frame clones, not every one. The repertoire consists of 250,000 to 300,000 clones, with roughly 80% occurring once and the leading ten covering 3.4%. The junction had 9 bases not matched to a gene; V was cut back by 7 bases and J by 8 bases. The germline V gene has CDR1 KGHDR and CDR2 SFDVKD. The CDR3 totals 13 residues.

The rearrangement links TRBV24-1 to TRBJ2-5; 7 bases match TRBD2. The sequence was obtained from a man aged 50 to 59 who had recovered from COVID-19. The sequenced sample consisted of PBMCs or T cells enriched from blood (not recorded which). The CDR3 loop reads CATRGDYQGTQYF. For the CDR3, the DNA is TGTGCCACCAGGGGGGACTACCAAGGAACCCAGTACTTC.